These 9 T cell receptor beta chains were sequenced from one sample in a study of chemoradiotherapy in HPV16-positive cancers. Sequencing used immunoSEQ multiplex PCR; TCRdb keeps in-frame clones, though not all of them. The table records 4,000 to 6,000 clones, around nine tenths of them present only once. Sequencing was performed on tumor tissue, taken from a patient who underwent chemoradiotherapy. The receptors originated from a human donor with HPV-associated anogenital cancer.

The genes are TRBV5-5 and TRBJ2-5; D might be TRBD2 (5 bases). In germline, CDR1 is SGHKS, CDR2 YYEKEE (reference sequence). CDR3 length equals 14 residues. Trimming took off 7 bases at V and 0 bases at J, with 13 bases between the two ends. The CDR3 DNA sequence: TGTGCCAGCCGGGAACACTCCGACCAAGAGACCCAGTACTTC. Protein sequence: CASREHSDQETQYF.

The CDR3 bases are TGTGCCAGCAGCCCCCCGGGACTAGCGGGAGGGTATCAGTTCTTC. Translation gives CASSPPGLAGGYQFF. The J gene is TRBJ2-1, the V gene TRBV11-3; TRBD2 agrees at 16 bases. The germline V gene has CDR1 SGHNT and CDR2 YENEEA. The V segment lost 5 bases and the J segment 13 bases; nucleotides outside the gene matches: 8. The CDR3 is 15 amino acids.

This clone was seen once. The rearrangement uses TRBV28 and TRBJ2-1; D perhaps matches TRBD1 (6 bases). Deletions cut 2 bases from V and 10 bases from J, with 12 bases between. This CDR3 comprises 13 residues. The V gene's germline CDR1 is MDHEN and CDR2 SYDVKM. CDR3 in DNA: TGTGCCAGCAGTTTAACAGGGCGACACGAGCAGTTCTTC. This encodes CASSLTGRHEQFF.

CDR3 sequence (DNA): TGTGCCTGGAGTGTACCCGCGGGCTATGGCTACACCTTC. Translation: CAWSVPAGYGYTF. The V and J genes are TRBV30 and TRBJ1-2, with unresolved D. The length of the CDR3 is 13 residues. Per the germline V gene, CDR1 is GTSNPN and CDR2 is SVGIG (reference sequence). V was cut by 0 bases and J by 4 bases, with 9 bases left in between.

The chain links TRBV19 to TRBJ2-7, with 10 bases that match TRBD1. V shed 3 bases, J shed 3 bases, and the junction held 8 bases outside the gene matches. Germline CDR1 reads LNHDA; CDR2 reads SQIVND (reference sequence). The CDR3 consists of 16 residues. For the CDR3, the DNA is TGTGCCAGTAGTATTTGGGGACAGGGGATCGGCTACGAGCAGTACTTC. Translation gives CASSIWGQGIGYEQYF.

This chain uses TRBV6-6 with TRBJ1-2; the match to TRBD1 covers 7 bases. The V gene end was trimmed by 6 bases and the J gene end by 6 bases; junction bases not matched to a gene: 7. The CDR3 has 13 residues. The germline V gene has CDR1 MNHNY and CDR2 SVGAGI (reference sequence). The CDR3 is CASSLDRADGYTF. DNA for the CDR3: TGTGCCAGCAGCCTCGACAGGGCGGATGGCTACACCTTC.

The chain carries TRBV11-2 and TRBJ2-1; D is unresolved. This CDR3 region has 12 residues. The germline CDR1 and CDR2 sequences are SGHAT and FQNNGV. The V end was cut by 5 bases, the J end by 7 bases, with 9 bases between. The chain's CDR3 is CASSLTRNEQFF. The CDR3 DNA reads TGTGCCAGCAGCCTTACAAGGAATGAGCAGTTCTTC. Using reference TRBV11-2 and TRBJ2-1 for the parts outside the CDR3, the full variable domain is EAGVAQSPRYKIIEKRQSVAFWCNPISGHATLYWYQQILGQGPKLLIQFQNNGVVDDSQLPKDRFSAERLKGVDSTLKIQPAKLEDSAVYLCASSLTRNEQFFGPGTRLTVL.

The chain has TRBV10-2 and TRBJ2-7; D is perhaps TRBD1 (6 bases). V lost 2 bases and J lost 2, with 13 bases in between. Per the germline V gene, CDR1 is WSHSY and CDR2 is SAAADI. This CDR3 has 15 amino acids. The CDR3 DNA reads as TGCGCCAGCAGTGAGACAGGGATTACCACCTACGAGCAGTACTTC. Protein sequence: CASSETGITTYEQYF.

The chain links TRBV30 to TRBJ1-5, with 7 bases identical to TRBD1. CDR3 length equals 15 residues. Germline V gene lookup returns CDR1 GTSNPN and CDR2 SVGIG (reference sequence). Unmatched junction bases numbered 6, after V lost 2 bases and J lost 2 bases. CDR3 in DNA: TGTGCCTGGAGTCCGACAGGGACCCGCAATCAGCCCCAGCATTTT. This translates into CAWSPTGTRNQPQHF.